This T cell receptor (beta chain) was captured by sequencing in a study of cytomegalovirus exposure and HLA in healthy donors. The donors were in the roughly 120-subject validation cohort; that cohort was separate from the roughly 700-subject first cohort. Using immunoSEQ multiplex PCR, the repertoire was profiled, and TCRdb retains in-frame clones only, with some absent. The sample holds 90,000 to 120,000 clones, around 95% seen once. With 0 bases clipped from V and 1 base from J, the junction kept 5 bases outside the gene matches. Germline V gives CDR1 LGHNA, CDR2 YSLEER. The CDR3 contains 16 residues. General study results and limits: Three CMV-associated chains were confirmed in vitro to be specific for CMV antigens. For most TCR sequences rarity was the rule, although some public TCRs occurred in many donors. The investigators catalogued under 200 TCR beta chains as cytomegalovirus-associated.

On this clone: Its antigen is not identified.

The sample consisted of PBMCs. This clonotype was obtained from a woman aged 18 to 35 in good health and CMV-seronegative. The chain is built from TRBV4-3 and TRBJ2-7; TRBD2 agrees at 8 bases. CDR3 in amino acids: CASSQEIGGGSYEQYF. In nucleotides, the CDR3 is TGCGCCAGCAGCCAAGAGATCGGGGGGGGATCCTACGAGCAGTACTTC.